This T cell receptor beta chain was obtained from a study of blood T cells in healthy people across ages. Study findings and constraints: The long-lived group displayed more naive CD4+ cells, plus higher diversity, than the aged donors did.

Then a second PCR, running roughly 7 to 11 cycles, was carried out with a sample-barcoded 5' primer and a J-beta primer mix. Each of the cDNA molecules was tagged by a template-switch adaptor with 12 random nucleotides. One entry per CDR3 protein results from TCRdb running MiXCR on the 5' RACE reads. The data contain about 580,000 distinct CDR3 sequences, around 50% of them singletons. Those donating, healthy Caucasian individuals from Russia, were aged 6 to 90. At least 7 million PBMCs were isolated per sample. With regard to this clonotype: Antigen specificity is unknown.

This CDR3 is built from 16 residues. V dropped 9 bases and J dropped 2; count of bases not matched to a gene: 9. The germline V gene has CDR1 KGHDR and CDR2 SFDVKD. The gene calls are TRBV24-1 and TRBJ2-5; 12 bases are shared with TRBD2. Sequenced sample: blood. This sequence was found in an elderly man in good health. CDR3: CATADSGLAGQETQYF. The CDR3 DNA is TGTGCCACCGCAGATTCCGGACTAGCGGGACAAGAGACCCAGTACTTC.